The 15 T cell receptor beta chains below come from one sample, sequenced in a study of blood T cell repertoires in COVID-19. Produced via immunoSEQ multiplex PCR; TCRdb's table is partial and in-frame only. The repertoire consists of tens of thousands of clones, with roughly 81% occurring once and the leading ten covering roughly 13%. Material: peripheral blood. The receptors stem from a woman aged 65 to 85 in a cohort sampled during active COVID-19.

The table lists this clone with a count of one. CDR3 DNA sequence: TGTGCCAGCAGGGGACTAGCGGGAGCCCACGAGCAGTACTTC. As protein: CASRGLAGAHEQYF. This chain connects TRBV7-9 to TRBJ2-7, with 14 bases identical to TRBD2. The J segment lost 5 bases and the V segment lost 6 bases, leaving 3 bases of the junction unmatched. This CDR3 spans 14 amino acids. Germline lookup yields CDR1 SEHNR and CDR2 FQNEAQ (reference sequence).

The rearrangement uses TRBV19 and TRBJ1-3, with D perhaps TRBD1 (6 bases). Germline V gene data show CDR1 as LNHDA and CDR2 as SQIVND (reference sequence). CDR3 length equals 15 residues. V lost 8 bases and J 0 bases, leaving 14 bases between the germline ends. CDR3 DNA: TGTGCCAGTGCAAATGACAGGAGCTCTGGAAACACCATATATTTT. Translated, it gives CASANDRSSGNTIYF.

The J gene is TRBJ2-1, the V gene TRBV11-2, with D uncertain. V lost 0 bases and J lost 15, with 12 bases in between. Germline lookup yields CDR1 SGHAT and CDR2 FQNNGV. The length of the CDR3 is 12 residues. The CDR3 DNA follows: TGTGCCAGCAGCTTAGAGAAACCAACTCTGTTCTTC. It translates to CASSLEKPTLFF.

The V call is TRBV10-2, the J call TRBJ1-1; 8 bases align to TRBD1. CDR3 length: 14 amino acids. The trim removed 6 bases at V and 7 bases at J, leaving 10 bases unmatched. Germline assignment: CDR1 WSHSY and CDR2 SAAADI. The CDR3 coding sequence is TGCGCCAGCAGAAGCGGACAGGGAGGGGATGAAGCTTTCTTT. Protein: CASRSGQGGDEAFF.

This CDR3 reads CASSEQRMPIYEQYF. Written as DNA, the CDR3 is TGTGCCAGCAGTGAACAGCGGATGCCGATCTACGAGCAGTACTTC. The genes are TRBV2 and TRBJ2-7, with a possible D match to TRBD2 (5 bases). The ends were cut back, 2 bases at V and 3 bases at J, with 14 bases in the middle. Germline V CDR1 and CDR2: SNHLY, FYNNEI. The CDR3 totals 15 residues.

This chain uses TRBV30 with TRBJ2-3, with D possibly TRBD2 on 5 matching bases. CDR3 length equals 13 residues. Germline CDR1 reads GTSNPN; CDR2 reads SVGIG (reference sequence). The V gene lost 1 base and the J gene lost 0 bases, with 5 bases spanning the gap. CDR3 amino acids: CAWSGGSTDTQYF. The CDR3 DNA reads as TGTGCCTGGAGTGGCGGGAGCACAGATACGCAGTATTTT.

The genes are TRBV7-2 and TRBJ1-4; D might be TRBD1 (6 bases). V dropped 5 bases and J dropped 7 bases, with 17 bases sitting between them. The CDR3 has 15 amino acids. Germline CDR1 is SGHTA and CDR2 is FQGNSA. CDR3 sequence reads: CASSPTRQAGEKLFF. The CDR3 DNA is TGTGCCAGCAGCCCCACCCGACAGGCGGGTGAAAAACTGTTTTTT.

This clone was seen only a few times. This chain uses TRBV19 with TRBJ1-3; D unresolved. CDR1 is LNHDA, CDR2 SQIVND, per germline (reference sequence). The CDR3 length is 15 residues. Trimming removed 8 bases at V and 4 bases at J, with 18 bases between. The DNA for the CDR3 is TGTGCCAGTGGGATCCGTACGGGGAGCGGAAACACCATATATTTT. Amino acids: CASGIRTGSGNTIYF. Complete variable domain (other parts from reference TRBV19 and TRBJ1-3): DGGITQSPKYLFRKEGQNVTLSCEQNLNHDAMYWYRQDPGQGLRLIYYSQIVNDFQKGDIAEGYSVSREKKESFPLTVTSAQKNPTAFYLCASGIRTGSGNTIYFGEGSWLTVV.

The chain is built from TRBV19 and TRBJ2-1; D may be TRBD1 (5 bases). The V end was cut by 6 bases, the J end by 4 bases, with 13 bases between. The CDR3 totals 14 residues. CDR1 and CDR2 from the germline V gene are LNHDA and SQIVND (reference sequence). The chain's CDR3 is CASSLTDFYNEQFF. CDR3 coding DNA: TGTGCCAGTAGCCTGACAGACTTTTACAATGAGCAGTTCTTC.

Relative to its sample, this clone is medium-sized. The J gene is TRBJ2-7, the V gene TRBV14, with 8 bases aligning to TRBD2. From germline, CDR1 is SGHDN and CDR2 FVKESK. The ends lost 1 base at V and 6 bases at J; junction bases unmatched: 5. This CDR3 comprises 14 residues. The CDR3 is CASSQGGTRGEQYF. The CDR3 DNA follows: TGTGCCAGCAGCCAAGGGGGGACTAGGGGCGAGCAGTACTTC.

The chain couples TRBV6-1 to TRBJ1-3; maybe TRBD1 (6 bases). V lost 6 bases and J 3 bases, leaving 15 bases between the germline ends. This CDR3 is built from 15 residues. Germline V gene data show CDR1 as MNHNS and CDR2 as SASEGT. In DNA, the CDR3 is TGTGCCAGCAGCTTGGGGGGGCTTGGTGGAAACACCATATATTTT. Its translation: CASSLGGLGGNTIYF.

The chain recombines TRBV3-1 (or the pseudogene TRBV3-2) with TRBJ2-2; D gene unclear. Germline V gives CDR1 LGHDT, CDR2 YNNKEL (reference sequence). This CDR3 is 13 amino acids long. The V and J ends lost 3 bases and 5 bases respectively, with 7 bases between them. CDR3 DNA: TGTGCCAGCAGCCAGCTACCAACCGGGGAGCTGTTTTTT. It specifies CASSQLPTGELFF.

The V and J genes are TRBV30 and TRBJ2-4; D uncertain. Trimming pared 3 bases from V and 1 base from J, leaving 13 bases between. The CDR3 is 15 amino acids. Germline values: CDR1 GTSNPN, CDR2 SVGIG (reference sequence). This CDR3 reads CAWSPPMGAKNIQYF. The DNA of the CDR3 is TGTGCCTGGAGCCCCCCGATGGGCGCCAAAAACATTCAGTACTTC. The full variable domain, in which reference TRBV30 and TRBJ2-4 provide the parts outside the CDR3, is SQTIHQWPATLVQPVGSPLSLECTVEGTSNPNLYWYRQAAGRGLQLLFYSVGIGQISSEVPQNLSASRPQDRQFILSSKKLLLSDSGFYLCAWSPPMGAKNIQYFGAGTRLSVL.

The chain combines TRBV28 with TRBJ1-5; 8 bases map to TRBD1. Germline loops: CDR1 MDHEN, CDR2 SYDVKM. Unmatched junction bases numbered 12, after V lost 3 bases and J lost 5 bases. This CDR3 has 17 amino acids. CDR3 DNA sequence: TGTGCCAGCAGTTTTTCCCCGACAGGGGATAAGGATCAGCCCCAGCATTTT. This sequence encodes CASSFSPTGDKDQPQHF.

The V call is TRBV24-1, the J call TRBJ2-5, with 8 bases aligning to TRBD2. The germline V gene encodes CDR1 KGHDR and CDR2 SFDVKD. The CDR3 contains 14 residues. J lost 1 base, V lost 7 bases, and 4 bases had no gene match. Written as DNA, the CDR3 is TGTGCCACCAGCCCCGGGGGGGCCCAAGAGACCCAGTACTTC. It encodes CATSPGGAQETQYF.